Below, 30 T cell receptor beta chains from the same sample are listed, as sequenced in a study of cytomegalovirus exposure and HLA in healthy donors. Primers: 60 Vbeta forward and 13 Jbeta reverse. TCRdb's copy holds only in-frame clones and misses some; the assay was immunoSEQ multiplex PCR. The profile shows some 130,000 clones, 75% of them singletons. Sequenced input: PBMCs. These TCRs come from a man aged 25-45 years in good health and CMV-seronegative.

The V gene is TRBV7-2, the J gene TRBJ2-7, with 7 positions matching TRBD2. With V trimmed by 1 base and J by 6 bases, 18 bases remained unmatched. CDR1 and CDR2 (germline): SGHTA, FQGNSA. The CDR3 has 18 amino acids. This CDR3 reads CASSLGGTPGLPLGEQYF. The CDR3 DNA is TGTGCCAGCAGCTTAGGAGGGACTCCGGGACTACCCCTCGGCGAGCAGTACTTC.

This clone has a single count. The rearrangement joins TRBV6-6 to TRBJ2-5; no clear D gene. The CDR3 is 12 residues long. Trimming left V 6 bases short and J 2 bases short, with 7 bases between. Per the germline V gene, CDR1 is MNHNY and CDR2 is SVGAGI (reference sequence). CDR3 coding DNA: TGTGCCAGCAGCCCACTTCAAGAGACCCAGTACTTC. It is translated as CASSPLQETQYF.

V is TRBV29-1 and J is TRBJ2-7; 9 positions match TRBD1. This CDR3 spans 16 amino acids. Looked up from germline, CDR1 is SQVTM and CDR2 is ANQGSEA. The J segment lost 6 bases and the V segment lost 4 bases, leaving 16 bases of the junction unmatched. CDR3 nucleotides: TGCAGCGTTGCAGGGAGAGGACAGGGGTTGGTGAGCGAGCAGTACTTC. Amino acid sequence: CSVAGRGQGLVSEQYF.

The rearrangement links TRBV11-2 to TRBJ2-3; 12 positions match TRBD2. The V segment lost 3 bases and the J segment 0 bases; nucleotides outside the gene matches: 7. Germline V gives CDR1 SGHAT, CDR2 FQNNGV. The CDR3 is made up of 18 amino acids. This CDR3 is CASSFPTGTSGSTDTQYF. The DNA of the CDR3 is TGTGCCAGCAGCTTTCCCACCGGGACTAGCGGGAGCACAGATACGCAGTATTTT.

The chain is built from TRBV6-4 and TRBJ2-3; TRBD2 matches 7 bases. The ends lost 5 bases at V and 2 bases at J; junction bases unmatched: 7. The germline V gene has CDR1 MRHNA and CDR2 SNTAGT. This CDR3 comprises 15 residues. The CDR3 reads CASSPLRGDTDTQYF. The CDR3 nucleotides are TGTGCCAGCAGTCCCCTCCGGGGGGACACAGATACGCAGTATTTT.

V and J are TRBV10-1 and TRBJ2-2, with D uncertain. The CDR3 totals 12 residues. The germline CDR1 and CDR2 sequences are WNHNN and SYGVQD (reference sequence). The V end was cut by 8 bases, the J end by 2 bases, with 6 bases between. The CDR3 nucleotides read TGCGCCAGCTCGCGTAACACCGGGGAGCTGTTTTTT. This encodes CASSRNTGELFF.

This clone came up a few times. This rearrangement joins TRBV2 to TRBJ2-7; D possibly corresponds to TRBD2 (5 bases). The V gene's germline CDR1 is SNHLY and CDR2 FYNNEI. Trimming shortened V by 4 bases and J by 2 bases, and 12 bases separated the two germline ends. The CDR3 sequence is 14 residues long. This CDR3 reads CASSGRAIPYEQYF. CDR3 coding DNA: TGTGCCAGCAGTGGGCGGGCGATACCCTACGAGCAGTACTTC.

The chain recombines TRBV6-6 with TRBJ2-7; D possibly corresponds to TRBD1 (5 bases). Germline CDR1 reads MNHNY; CDR2 reads SVGAGI (reference sequence). CDR3 length equals 16 residues. The V gene lost 0 bases and the J gene lost 6 bases, with 18 bases spanning the gap. CDR3 loop: CASSYSMQGPSLEQYF. The DNA for the CDR3 is TGTGCCAGCAGTTACTCGATGCAGGGCCCATCTCTCGAGCAGTACTTC.

The chain links TRBV27 to TRBJ1-1; D might be TRBD1 (6 bases). The CDR3 is 15 amino acids. The V end was cut by 2 bases, the J end by 3 bases, with 13 bases between. The germline V gene encodes CDR1 MNHEY and CDR2 SMNVEV (reference sequence). DNA of the CDR3: TGTGCCAGCAGTTTAGCCCTGCAGGGGCACACTGAAGCTTTCTTT. This encodes CASSLALQGHTEAFF.

This clone was recorded once. This rearrangement joins TRBV2 to TRBJ2-5; TRBD2 matches 13 bases. With V trimmed by 7 bases and J by 2 bases, 7 bases remained unmatched. The CDR3 has 16 residues. Germline V gene lookup returns CDR1 SNHLY and CDR2 FYNNEI. CDR3 nucleotide sequence: TGTGCCAGCAAGGGACTAGCGGGGATCTTTCAAGAGACCCAGTACTTC. Translated: CASKGLAGIFQETQYF.

The chain joins TRBV4-1 to TRBJ1-2; D not resolved. Germline CDR1 and CDR2: MGHRA and YSYEKL. The CDR3 covers 15 residues. V was trimmed by 1 base and J by 4 bases, leaving 13 bases between them. Here the CDR3 reads CASSQGGPDLYGYTF. CDR3 coding DNA: TGCGCCAGCAGCCAAGGAGGCCCAGACCTCTATGGCTACACCTTC.

To note about this clone: An end of the junction differs from the germline gene, which may be a read error. This chain connects TRBV5-1 to TRBJ2-4; D may be TRBD2 (6 bases). Per germline, CDR1 SGHRS and CDR2 YFSETQ. The CDR3 loop spans 14 amino acids. The CDR3 loop is CASSSPGAENIQYF. The CDR3 nucleotides read TGCGCCAGCAGCTCTCCGGGAGCCGAAAACATTCAGTACTTC.

V and J are TRBV10-1 and TRBJ1-4; 8 bases match TRBD1. Germline CDR1 is WNHNN and CDR2 is SYGVQD (reference sequence). The CDR3 totals 14 residues. Unmatched junction bases numbered 2, after V lost 2 bases and J lost 6 bases. DNA of the CDR3: TGCGCCAGCAGTGAGGACAGGGGAGATGAAAAACTGTTTTTT. It specifies CASSEDRGDEKLFF.

The gene calls are TRBV19 and TRBJ2-1, with D maybe TRBD2 (5 bases). The germline V gene encodes CDR1 LNHDA and CDR2 SQIVND (reference sequence). The CDR3 totals 14 residues. V lost 2 bases, J lost 9 bases, and 14 bases lay in between. The CDR3 loop reads CASSISVANLEQFF. CDR3 sequence (DNA): TGTGCCAGTAGTATATCGGTAGCGAACCTTGAGCAGTTCTTC.

The V call is TRBV5-5, the J call TRBJ2-3; 12 bases fit TRBD1. CDR3 size: 15 residues. Germline CDR1 reads SGHKS; CDR2 reads YYEKEE (reference sequence). Unmatched junction bases numbered 4, after V lost 0 bases and J lost 8 bases. The CDR3 sequence is CASSLGDRGRGTQYF. CDR3 nucleotide sequence: TGTGCCAGCAGCTTGGGGGACAGGGGGCGCGGTACGCAGTATTTT.

V usage is TRBV7-6 and J usage is TRBJ1-1; no clear D. Germline V gene data show CDR1 as SGHVS and CDR2 as FNYEAQ. There are 12 residues in the CDR3. V dropped 5 bases and J dropped 8 bases, with 12 bases sitting between them. CDR3 region: CASSQSFGEAFF. CDR3 nucleotides: TGTGCCAGCAGCCAGAGCTTCGGGGAAGCTTTCTTT.

The gene calls are TRBV5-1 and TRBJ2-7; 8 bases line up with TRBD1. V dropped 4 bases and J dropped 1; count of bases not matched to a gene: 10. Germline CDR1 reads SGHRS; CDR2 reads YFSETQ. CDR3 size: 16 residues. The DNA for the CDR3 is TGCGCCAGCAGCCCAACTCTAGGACAGGGTTCCTACGAGCAGTACTTC. It is translated as CASSPTLGQGSYEQYF.

The rearrangement links TRBV5-6 to TRBJ1-2, with 7 bases fitting TRBD1. Germline V gene sequence: CDR1 SGHDT, CDR2 YYEEEE. This CDR3 spans 14 amino acids. The trim removed 4 bases at V and 4 bases at J, leaving 7 bases unmatched. This CDR3 reads CASSQGTALYGYTF. CDR3 nucleotide sequence: TGTGCCAGCAGCCAGGGGACAGCCCTCTATGGCTACACCTTC.

This chain connects TRBV29-1 to TRBJ2-7; TRBD2 matches 8 bases. CDR1 SQVTM and CDR2 ANQGSEA come from the germline V gene. CDR3 length equals 13 residues. With 7 bases clipped from V and 6 bases from J, the junction kept 11 bases outside the gene matches. The DNA of the CDR3 is TGCAGCGCCGTACCGGGAGGGAACCGCGAGCAGTACTTC. This gives the protein CSAVPGGNREQYF.

This clone occurred a few times. The chain employs TRBV6-4 and TRBJ1-5; D gene uncertain. This CDR3 has 13 residues. Trimming took off 3 bases at V and 9 bases at J, with 12 bases between the two ends. Germline loops: CDR1 MRHNA, CDR2 SNTAGT. CDR3 sequence: CASSEEGEGPQHF. DNA for the CDR3: TGTGCCAGCAGTGAGGAGGGCGAGGGGCCCCAGCATTTT.

V gene TRBV11-2 combines with J gene TRBJ2-5, with 7 nucleotides matching TRBD1. The CDR3 sequence is 14 residues long. The germline V gene encodes CDR1 SGHAT and CDR2 FQNNGV. With 4 bases clipped from V and 2 bases from J, the junction kept 4 bases outside the gene matches. For the CDR3, the DNA is TGTGCCAGCAGCTCACAGGGGCTACAAGAGACCCAGTACTTC. This codes for CASSSQGLQETQYF.

This chain uses TRBV28 with TRBJ1-1; 8 bases line up with TRBD1. V dropped 6 bases and J dropped 0; count of bases not matched to a gene: 9. Germline CDR1 is MDHEN and CDR2 is SYDVKM. CDR3 length equals 16 residues. The chain's CDR3 is CASRQAQGVMNTEAFF. CDR3 DNA: TGTGCCAGCAGGCAAGCACAGGGGGTCATGAACACTGAAGCTTTCTTT.

The rearrangement joins TRBV4-1 to TRBJ1-2; 9 bases are a match to TRBD1. V shed 4 bases, J shed 8 bases, and the junction held 8 bases outside the gene matches. This CDR3 has 14 amino acids. The V gene's germline CDR1 is MGHRA and CDR2 YSYEKL. The CDR3 region is CASSPPTGGRGYTF. The CDR3 DNA follows: TGCGCCAGCAGCCCACCGACAGGGGGTAGGGGCTACACCTTC.

On this clone: Other DNA sequences from this sample encode an identical CDR3 as well. V and J are TRBV18 and TRBJ1-6; 7 bases match TRBD1. This CDR3 is built from 15 residues. Trimming took 3 bases from V and 6 from J; bases not matched to a gene: 5. Germline CDR1 and CDR2: KGHSH and LQKENI. CDR3 region: CASSPRQGANSPLHF. CDR3 nucleotides: TGTGCCAGCTCACCTCGACAGGGTGCTAATTCACCCCTCCACTTT.

With regard to this clone: Germline is not matched at one junction end, which may reflect a read error. The chain has TRBV9 and TRBJ2-6; tentatively, D is TRBD1 (6 bases). Germline-derived CDR1 and CDR2 are SGDLS and YYNGEE. The CDR3 has 17 residues. CDR3 DNA sequence: TGTGCCAGCAGCGGGGGGCCTTCGGGGTCTGGGGCCAACGGCCTGACTTTC. Amino acid sequence: CASSGGPSGSGANGLTF.

V and J are TRBV7-8 and TRBJ1-2; tentatively, D is TRBD1 (6 bases). CDR1 SGHVS and CDR2 FQNEAQ come from the germline V gene. Trimming cost V 0 bases and J 6 bases, with 11 bases left between them. This CDR3 is 14 amino acids long. CDR3 region: CASSLAWQGHGYTF. The CDR3 DNA is TGTGCCAGCAGCTTAGCGTGGCAGGGGCATGGCTACACCTTC.

The genes are TRBV28 and TRBJ2-7; the match to TRBD1 covers 9 bases. Germline-derived CDR1 and CDR2 are MDHEN and SYDVKM. V was pared by 3 bases and J by 0 bases, with 6 bases of the junction left unmatched. This CDR3 spans 16 amino acids. This CDR3 is CASSLWWDRDSYEQYF. DNA of the CDR3: TGTGCCAGCAGTTTGTGGTGGGACAGGGACTCCTACGAGCAGTACTTC.

This chain uses TRBV5-1 with TRBJ2-7; a possible D gene is TRBD1 (6 bases). CDR1 and CDR2 from the germline V gene are SGHRS and YFSETQ. Deletions cut 4 bases from V and 6 bases from J, with 17 bases between. This CDR3 has 14 amino acids. Here the CDR3 reads CASSSGQQGGEQYF. The DNA of the CDR3 is TGCGCCAGCAGCAGCGGACAGCAAGGGGGCGAGCAGTACTTC.

The genes are TRBV7-9 and TRBJ1-3; 7 bases map to TRBD1. The CDR3 contains 14 residues. Trimming at V came to 3 bases and at J to 2 bases, leaving 1 base not matched to a gene. The V gene's germline CDR1 is SEHNR and CDR2 FQNEAQ (reference sequence). CDR3 loop: CASSLDRTGNTIYF. The CDR3 DNA is TGTGCCAGCAGCTTGGACAGGACTGGAAACACCATATATTTT.

V is TRBV11-3 and J is TRBJ1-1; 8 nucleotides align to TRBD1. This CDR3 region has 13 residues. The germline gives CDR1 SGHNT, CDR2 YENEEA. Trimming took 9 bases from V and 1 from J; bases not matched to a gene: 4. The CDR3 DNA is TGTGCCAGTAGCGGACAGGGGAACACTGAAGCTTTCTTT. This gives the protein CASSGQGNTEAFF.